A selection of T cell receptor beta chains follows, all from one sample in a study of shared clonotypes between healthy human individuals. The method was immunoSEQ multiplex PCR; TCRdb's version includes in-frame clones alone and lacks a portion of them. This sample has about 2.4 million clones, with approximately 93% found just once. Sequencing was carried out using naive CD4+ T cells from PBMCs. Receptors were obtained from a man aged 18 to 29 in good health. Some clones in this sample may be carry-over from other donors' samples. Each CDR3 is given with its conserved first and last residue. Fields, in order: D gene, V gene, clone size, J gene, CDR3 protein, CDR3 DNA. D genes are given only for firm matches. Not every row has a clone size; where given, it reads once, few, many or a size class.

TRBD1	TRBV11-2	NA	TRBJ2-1	CASRRGAGQGDVEQFF	TGTGCCAGCCGCAGGGGGGCGGGACAGGGGGATGTTGAGCAGTTCTTC
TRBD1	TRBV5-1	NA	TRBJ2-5	CASSDQGTEETQYF	TGCGCCAGCAGCGACCAAGGGACAGAGGAGACCCAGTACTTC
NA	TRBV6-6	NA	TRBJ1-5	CASTPDSNQPQHF	TGTGCCAGCACCCCAGATAGCAATCAGCCCCAGCATTTT
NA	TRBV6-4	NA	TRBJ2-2	CASSDQRNTGELFF	TGTGCCAGCTCCGACCAACGGAACACCGGGGAGCTGTTTTTT
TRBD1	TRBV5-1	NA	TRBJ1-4	CASSQGQGTEKLFF	TGCGCCAGCAGCCAGGGACAGGGAACTGAAAAACTGTTTTTT
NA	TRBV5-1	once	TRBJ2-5	CASSPLRAGLEETQYF	TGCGCCAGCAGCCCCCTACGGGCGGGTTTGGAGGAGACCCAGTACTTC
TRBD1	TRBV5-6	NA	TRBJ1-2	CASSFGQVSPPRGYTF	TGTGCCAGCAGCTTCGGACAGGTTAGCCCTCCACGAGGCTACACCTTC
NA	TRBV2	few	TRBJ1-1	CASIMELNTEAFF	TGTGCCAGCATAATGGAGTTGAACACTGAAGCTTTCTTT
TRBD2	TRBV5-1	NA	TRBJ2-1	CASSGGLAGYNEQFF	TGCGCCAGCAGCGGGGGACTAGCGGGTTACAATGAGCAGTTCTTC
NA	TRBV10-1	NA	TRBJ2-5	CASSDSAETQYF	TGCGCCAGCAGTGACTCGGCCGAGACCCAGTACTTC
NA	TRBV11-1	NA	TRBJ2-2	CASTPPRWHTGELFF	TGTGCCAGCACCCCTCCTAGGTGGCACACCGGGGAGCTGTTTTTT
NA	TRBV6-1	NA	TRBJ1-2	CASSEAGTYGYTF	TGTGCCAGCAGTGAAGCTGGTACCTATGGCTACACCTTC
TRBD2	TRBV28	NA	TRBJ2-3	CASRRTSGRKTDTQYF	TGTGCCAGCAGGCGGACTAGCGGGAGAAAAACAGATACGCAGTATTTT
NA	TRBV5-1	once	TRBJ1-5	CASSLGPQEQPQHF	TGCGCCAGCAGCTTGGGGCCGCAAGAACAGCCCCAGCATTTT
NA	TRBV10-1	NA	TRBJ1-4	CANLGDRNSTNEKLFF	TGCGCCAACCTCGGAGACAGAAATTCAACTAATGAAAAACTGTTTTTT
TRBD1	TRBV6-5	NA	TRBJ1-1	CASSRQGAWTEAFF	TGTGCCAGCAGCCGACAGGGGGCTTGGACTGAAGCTTTCTTT
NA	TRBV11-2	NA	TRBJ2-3	CASNSDGAVYTQYF	TGTGCCAGCAATTCGGACGGGGCGGTTTATACGCAGTATTTT
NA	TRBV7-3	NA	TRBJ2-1	CASSRSESYNEQFF	TGTGCCAGCAGCCGCTCGGAATCCTACAATGAGCAGTTCTTC
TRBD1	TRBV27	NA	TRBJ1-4	CASSPRLGQDNEKLFF	TGTGCCAGCAGCCCTAGATTGGGACAGGATAATGAAAAACTGTTTTTT
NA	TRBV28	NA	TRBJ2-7	CASRTPRGHEQYF	TGTGCCAGCAGGACCCCGAGGGGCCACGAGCAGTACTTC
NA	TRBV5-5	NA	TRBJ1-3	CASSFDGSGNTIYF	TGTGCCAGCAGCTTTGACGGCTCTGGAAACACCATATATTTT
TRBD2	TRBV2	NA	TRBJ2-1	CASSPGLAGVEQFF	TGTGCCAGCAGTCCGGGACTAGCGGGAGTCGAGCAGTTCTTC
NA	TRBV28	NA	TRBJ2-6	CASSLLWAGRTNVLTF	TGTGCCAGCAGTCTCCTATGGGCAGGGAGGACCAACGTCCTGACTTTC
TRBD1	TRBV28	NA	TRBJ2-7	CASRGTGSSYEQYF	TGTGCCAGCAGAGGGACAGGGAGCTCCTACGAGCAGTACTTC
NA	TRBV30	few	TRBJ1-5	CAWSDPSSNQPQHF	TGTGCCTGGAGCGACCCGTCGAGCAATCAGCCCCAGCATTTT
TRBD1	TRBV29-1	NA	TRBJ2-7	CSVGPRTGNHYEQYF	TGCAGCGTGGGCCCCCGGACAGGAAATCACTACGAGCAGTACTTC
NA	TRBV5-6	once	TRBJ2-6	CASSLNPSGANVLTF	TGTGCCAGCAGCTTGAACCCCTCTGGGGCCAACGTCCTGACTTTC